The 27 T cell receptor beta chains in this list originate from one sample, sequenced in a study of blood T cell repertoires in COVID-19. Sequenced by immunoSEQ multiplex PCR; TCRdb stores in-frame clones only, minus some. Found here are over 400,000 clones, 86% of them singletons; the top ten hold 1.4%. The sequencing input was peripheral blood. The source of these receptors is a woman aged 25 to 39 with active or convalescent COVID-19.

The chain recombines TRBV24-1 with TRBJ1-2, with D unresolved. Germline CDR1 KGHDR, CDR2 SFDVKD. Between the trimmed V and J ends, which lost 9 bases and 5 bases, there was a span of 15 bases. The CDR3 runs to 13 residues. In DNA, the CDR3 is TGTGCCACCCCCCCGGTGAACGTGTATGGCTACACCTTC. It encodes CATPPVNVYGYTF.

The CDR3 is CASSPQGPPVNYGYTF. The CDR3 nucleotides are TGTGCCAGCAGTCCACAGGGGCCGCCCGTTAACTATGGCTACACCTTC. V and J are TRBV28 and TRBJ1-2; 7 positions agree with TRBD1. Germline CDR1 and CDR2: MDHEN and SYDVKM. CDR3 size: 16 residues. After removal of 5 bases from V and 1 base from J, the junction contained 10 bases not matched to a gene.

In this sample, this clone turned up a few times. This chain joins TRBV28 and TRBJ1-2, with 7 nucleotides matching TRBD1. Trimming removed 8 bases from V and 2 bases from J; junction bases left unmatched: 14. CDR1 MDHEN and CDR2 SYDVKM come from the germline V gene. The CDR3 spans 16 residues. The CDR3 protein is CASDRDRVTSNYGYTF. DNA for the CDR3: TGTGCCAGCGATAGGGACAGAGTTACATCAAACTATGGCTACACCTTC.

Relative to its sample, this clone is medium-sized (0.01 to 0.1%). The rearrangement links TRBV29-1 to TRBJ1-1, with D possibly matching TRBD1 (5 bases). CDR3 size: 13 residues. Germline CDR1 reads SQVTM; CDR2 reads ANQGSEA. V gave up 3 bases and J gave up 5 bases, with 13 bases separating them. DNA of the CDR3: TGCAGCGTTGAGGCCAGGGAGGGAACTGAAGCTTTCTTT. Its protein is CSVEAREGTEAFF.

This chain connects TRBV7-9 to TRBJ1-5; weak D call: TRBD1 (5 bases). The germline V gene has CDR1 SEHNR and CDR2 FQNEAQ (reference sequence). The CDR3 extends over 13 amino acids. The V gene lost 5 bases and the J gene lost 4 bases, with 9 bases spanning the gap. The CDR3 sequence: CASSRQKNQPQHF. The CDR3 nucleotides read TGTGCCAGCAGCAGACAGAAGAATCAGCCCCAGCATTTT.

V usage is TRBV2 and J usage is TRBJ2-5; 8 bases align to TRBD2. The CDR3 extends over 16 amino acids. CDR1 is SNHLY, CDR2 FYNNEI, per germline. V shed 3 bases, J shed 2 bases, and the junction held 8 bases outside the gene matches. The CDR3: CASSEQDLAGQETQYF. The CDR3 region has the DNA TGTGCCAGCAGTGAGCAGGACTTAGCGGGACAAGAGACCCAGTACTTC. The full variable domain, completed using reference TRBV2 and TRBJ2-5, is EPEVTQTPSHQVTQMGQEVILRCVPISNHLYFYWYRQILGQKVEFLVSFYNNEISEKSEIFDDQFSVERPDGSNFTLKIRSTKLEDSAMYFCASSEQDLAGQETQYFGPGTRLLVL.

This chain joins TRBV4-1 and TRBJ2-2; 7 bases are shared with TRBD2. This CDR3 has 16 amino acids. Germline V gene data show CDR1 as MGHRA and CDR2 as YSYEKL. The V segment lost 1 base and the J segment 4 bases; nucleotides outside the gene matches: 6. DNA for the CDR3: TGCGCCAGCAGCCAAGCCTCACTAGCGCGCACCGGGGAGCTGTTTTTT. As protein: CASSQASLARTGELFF.

This clone appeared a single time. The rearrangement links TRBV13 to TRBJ2-5, with 10 bases lining up with TRBD2. The length of the CDR3 is 15 residues. CDR1 is PRHDT and CDR2 is FYEKMQ in the germline V gene (reference sequence). V was pared by 5 bases and J by 4 bases, with 7 bases of the junction left unmatched. CDR3 in amino acids: CASSTPAGGRETQYF. The CDR3 DNA reads TGTGCCAGCAGCACGCCAGCGGGGGGGCGAGAGACCCAGTACTTC.

The chain links TRBV7-8 to TRBJ1-2; D not certain. Germline V gene data show CDR1 as SGHVS and CDR2 as FQNEAQ. The germline V and J ends were trimmed by 3 bases and 8 bases, with 10 bases remaining between them. CDR3 length equals 12 residues. CDR3 sequence (DNA): TGTGCCAGCAGCTTCCGGGATGGGGGCTACACCTTC. It encodes CASSFRDGGYTF.

The chain has TRBV4-2 and TRBJ2-1, with 10 nucleotides matching TRBD2. The CDR3 covers 16 residues. Germline lookup yields CDR1 LGHNA and CDR2 YNFKEQ. With V trimmed by 0 bases and J by 6 bases, 5 bases remained unmatched. The CDR3 DNA reads as TGTGCCAGCAGCCAAGATCTAGCGGGAGATTTCAATGAGCAGTTCTTC. This encodes CASSQDLAGDFNEQFF.

The chain links TRBV7-9 to TRBJ2-7, with D possibly TRBD2 on 6 matching bases. V lost 5 bases and J 3 bases, leaving 14 bases between the germline ends. Germline CDR1 reads SEHNR; CDR2 reads FQNEAQ (reference sequence). The CDR3 is 14 residues long. The CDR3 protein is CASSKAGPHYEQYF. The DNA of the CDR3 is TGTGCCAGCAGCAAGGCGGGACCCCACTACGAGCAGTACTTC.

CDR3 bases: TGTGCCAGCAGCCCGACAGGGAATCTTATAGCTTTCTTT. Translating it yields CASSPTGNLIAFF. The chain recombines TRBV6-5 with TRBJ1-1; 7 bases are a match to TRBD1. The CDR3 sequence is 13 residues long. After removal of 6 bases from V and 10 bases from J, the junction contained 11 bases not matched to a gene. Germline CDR1 is MNHEY and CDR2 is SVGAGI.

This sequence joins TRBV6-5 and TRBJ1-6; D remains ambiguous. Germline assignment: CDR1 MNHEY and CDR2 SVGAGI. V was clipped by 5 bases and J by 7 bases, with 6 bases between them. This CDR3 has 12 residues. The CDR3: CASSPLNSPLHF. CDR3 bases: TGTGCCAGCAGTCCCCTAAATTCACCCCTCCACTTT.

The J gene is TRBJ1-1, the V gene TRBV19, with D hard to call. The CDR3 has 14 amino acids. The V gene's germline CDR1 is LNHDA and CDR2 SQIVND (reference sequence). Trimming pared 4 bases from V and 0 bases from J, leaving 9 bases between. CDR3 sequence: CASSTGGMNTEAFF. The CDR3 bases are TGTGCCAGTAGTACGGGAGGTATGAACACTGAAGCTTTCTTT.

This chain links TRBV5-5 with TRBJ1-2; 7 bases match TRBD1. CDR3 length: 14 residues. Per the germline V gene, CDR1 is SGHKS and CDR2 is YYEKEE (reference sequence). Trimming removed 4 bases from V and 1 base from J; junction bases left unmatched: 4. CDR3 DNA sequence: TGTGCCAGCAGCCAAGGGACAGTTAACTATGGCTACACCTTC. This encodes CASSQGTVNYGYTF.

The chain joins TRBV30 to TRBJ1-3; D gene uncertain. Trimming removed 5 bases from V and 1 base from J, with 9 bases in between. The CDR3 totals 13 residues. CDR1 is GTSNPN and CDR2 is SVGIG in the germline V gene (reference sequence). The CDR3 nucleotides are TGTGCCTGGTCGTACGGGTCTGGAAACACCATATATTTT. It is translated as CAWSYGSGNTIYF.

This clone was counted between two and nine times. The chain has TRBV5-1 and TRBJ1-2; D is perhaps TRBD1 (6 bases). Germline V gene sequence: CDR1 SGHRS, CDR2 YFSETQ. This CDR3 is 12 amino acids long. Trimming cost V 4 bases and J 4 bases, with 8 bases left between them. As DNA, the CDR3 is TGCGCCAGCAGCCCGGACAGCTATGGCTACACCTTC. Protein product: CASSPDSYGYTF.

This chain joins TRBV5-1 and TRBJ2-5; 15 nucleotides line up with TRBD2. CDR1 is SGHRS, CDR2 YFSETQ, per germline. The CDR3 is made up of 16 amino acids. With V trimmed by 4 bases and J by 1 base, 2 bases remained unmatched. Here the CDR3 reads CASSEGLAGGQETQYF. DNA of the CDR3: TGCGCCAGCAGCGAGGGACTAGCGGGGGGCCAAGAGACCCAGTACTTC.

CDR3 region: CASSPGLTSGTDTQYF. The CDR3 DNA follows: TGCGCCAGCAGCCCAGGACTTACAAGTGGCACAGATACGCAGTATTTT. The chain links TRBV5-1 to TRBJ2-3; maybe TRBD2 (5 bases). CDR3 size: 16 residues. Germline CDR1 SGHRS, CDR2 YFSETQ. Trimming shortened V by 4 bases and J by 1 base, and 16 bases separated the two germline ends.

This sequence joins TRBV9 and TRBJ2-7, with D possibly being TRBD2 (6 bases). CDR1 SGDLS and CDR2 YYNGEE come from the germline V gene. With 2 bases removed from V and 5 bases from J, the gap between germline ends came to 17 bases. This CDR3 contains 15 residues. The CDR3 region is CASSVEPGGGNEQYF. For the CDR3, the DNA is TGTGCCAGCAGCGTCGAACCCGGGGGAGGAAACGAGCAGTACTTC.

This chain links TRBV29-1 with TRBJ1-1; D is undetermined. Germline CDR1 and CDR2: SQVTM and ANQGSEA. This CDR3 has 12 amino acids. The V gene lost 7 bases and the J gene lost 0 bases, with 9 bases spanning the gap. CDR3 in amino acids: CSGRGMNTEAFF. Here the CDR3 DNA reads TGCAGCGGGCGAGGGATGAACACTGAAGCTTTCTTT.

V and J are TRBV5-3 and TRBJ2-6; no reliable D call. Being an ORF, TRBV5-3 has a function that is uncertain. This CDR3 comprises 16 residues. Trimming left V 0 bases short and J 4 bases short, with 11 bases between. The CDR3 reads CARSLDILRGANVLTF. The CDR3, as DNA: TGTGCCAGAAGCTTGGATATCCTGCGGGGGGCCAACGTCCTGACTTTC.

Written as DNA, the CDR3 is TGTGCCAGCAGCACCATTCTTGGGGCAGGAGCCATTCAGTACTTC. Residues: CASSTILGAGAIQYF. This chain uses TRBV9 with TRBJ2-4; weak D call: TRBD1 (5 bases). Germline V gene lookup returns CDR1 SGDLS and CDR2 YYNGEE. V was shortened by 4 bases and J by 9 bases, with 20 bases between the two germline ends. CDR3 length equals 15 residues.

The gene calls are TRBV5-6 and TRBJ2-1; D uncertain. V lost 2 bases and J lost 2, with 14 bases in between. This CDR3 spans 16 amino acids. Germline V gene lookup returns CDR1 SGHDT and CDR2 YYEEEE. This CDR3 reads CASSLYSSPTYNEQFF. CDR3 sequence (DNA): TGTGCCAGCAGCTTATATTCTAGTCCCACCTACAATGAGCAGTTCTTC.

This clone was seen a few times. The chain joins TRBV6-1 to TRBJ1-2, with 8 bases that match TRBD1. V shed 3 bases, J shed 4 bases, and the junction held 16 bases outside the gene matches. The germline V gene has CDR1 MNHNS and CDR2 SASEGT. The CDR3 length is 18 residues. CDR3 protein: CASSEMAGTGRLRYGYTF. The CDR3 DNA reads as TGTGCCAGCAGTGAGATGGCCGGGACAGGCCGCCTCCGCTATGGCTACACCTTC.

This clone was seen only a few times. CDR3 bases: TGTGCCAGCAGCTCCTCGGGGGGCTTTGGTCAGCCCCAGCATTTT. Amino acid sequence: CASSSSGGFGQPQHF. The chain employs TRBV27 and TRBJ1-5; perhaps TRBD1 as D (6 bases). The CDR3 length is 15 residues. Germline V gene sequence: CDR1 MNHEY, CDR2 SMNVEV (reference sequence). The V gene lost 6 bases and the J gene lost 6 bases, with 18 bases spanning the gap.

The chain couples TRBV5-4 to TRBJ2-1, with D possibly matching TRBD1 (6 bases). The CDR3 runs to 12 residues. Germline CDR1 is SGHNT and CDR2 is YYREEE (reference sequence). Trimming removed 2 bases from V and 11 bases from J, with 11 bases in between. This CDR3 reads CASSFQGTQQFF. CDR3 in DNA: TGTGCCAGCAGCTTTCAGGGGACACAGCAGTTCTTC. The full variable domain, completed using reference TRBV5-4 and TRBJ2-1, is ETGVTQSPTHLIKTRGQQVTLRCSSQSGHNTVSWYQQALGQGPQFIFQYYREEENGRGNFPPRFSGLQFPNYSSELNVNALELDDSALYLCASSFQGTQQFFGPGTRLTVL.